This TCR beta chain originates from a study of shared clonotypes between healthy human individuals. Every contributor of samples was a Caucasian grown-up residing in Nashville, Tennessee. Comment on this clone: Its specificity is not known.

General observations from the study: It was anticipated that sequencing depth would influence how many clonotypes donors shared.

The CDR3 is made up of 13 amino acids. Germline CDR1 and CDR2: SGHTA and FQGNSA. Replicate PCRs run on sorted subsets employed 150 to 250 ng DNA, approximately 30,000 T cell genomes. As originally analysed: Junction-only immunoSEQ data arrived without quality scores, meaning filtering differed. Measured with immunoSEQ multiplex PCR; TCRdb has only the in-frame clones, and not every one. Clone size and the V and J calls come from that table; the DNA yielded D and trimming. The repertoire has over 850,000 clones, 75% to 85% of them found once; the top ten carry roughly 0.57%. The gene calls are TRBV7-2 and TRBJ2-5; weak D call: TRBD1 (5 bases). The DNA end lines up better with TRBJ2-7; the J call may be wrong. Sequencing input: memory CD4+ T cells from PBMCs. Described subset: CD45RA-negative fraction. The TCR sequence derives from a man between 18 and 29 years old in good health. Some clones in this sample may be carry-over from other donors' samples. This CDR3 reads CASSRSGPYEQYF. For the CDR3, the DNA is TGTGCCAGCAGCCGATCAGGGCCCTACGAGCAGTACTTC.